The subject of this entry is one T cell receptor beta chain. Its target is not known. The PCR employed 60 Vbeta primers together with 13 Jbeta primers. Using immunoSEQ multiplex PCR, the repertoire was profiled, and TCRdb retains in-frame clones only, with some absent. The data hold roughly 60,000 clones, with around 83% observed a single time. Looked up from germline, CDR1 is PRHDT and CDR2 is FYEKMQ (reference sequence). The CDR3 contains 16 residues. The sample is drawn from a study of cytomegalovirus exposure and HLA in healthy donors. Broader study findings: In presence/absence analyses, roughly uniform sequencing depth across donors was assumed.

The sequenced sample consisted of PBMCs. V and J are TRBV13 and TRBJ2-5, with D perhaps TRBD2 (5 bases). The end of the DNA is better explained by TRBJ2-7, so the J call may be wrong. This TCR was sampled from a man aged 25 to 40 in good health and CMV-seronegative. The DNA for the CDR3 is TGTGCCAGCAGCGAAGGACTTACCGATTTTAACTACGAGCAGTACTTC. This codes for CASSEGLTDFNYEQYF.